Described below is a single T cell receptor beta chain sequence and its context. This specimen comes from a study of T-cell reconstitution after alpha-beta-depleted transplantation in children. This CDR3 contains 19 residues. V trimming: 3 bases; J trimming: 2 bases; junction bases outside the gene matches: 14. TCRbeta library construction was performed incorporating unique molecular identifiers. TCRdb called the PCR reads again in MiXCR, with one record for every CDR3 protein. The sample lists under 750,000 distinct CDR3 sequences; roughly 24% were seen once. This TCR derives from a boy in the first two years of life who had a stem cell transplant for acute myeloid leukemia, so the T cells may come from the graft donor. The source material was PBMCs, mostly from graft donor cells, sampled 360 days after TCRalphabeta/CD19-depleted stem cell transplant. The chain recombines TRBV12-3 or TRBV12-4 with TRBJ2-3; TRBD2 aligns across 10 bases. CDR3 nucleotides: TGTGCCAGCAGTTTTCTGAGAGCGGGGGGGCCTACCCTCACAGATACGCAGTATTTT. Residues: CASSFLRAGGPTLTDTQYF.